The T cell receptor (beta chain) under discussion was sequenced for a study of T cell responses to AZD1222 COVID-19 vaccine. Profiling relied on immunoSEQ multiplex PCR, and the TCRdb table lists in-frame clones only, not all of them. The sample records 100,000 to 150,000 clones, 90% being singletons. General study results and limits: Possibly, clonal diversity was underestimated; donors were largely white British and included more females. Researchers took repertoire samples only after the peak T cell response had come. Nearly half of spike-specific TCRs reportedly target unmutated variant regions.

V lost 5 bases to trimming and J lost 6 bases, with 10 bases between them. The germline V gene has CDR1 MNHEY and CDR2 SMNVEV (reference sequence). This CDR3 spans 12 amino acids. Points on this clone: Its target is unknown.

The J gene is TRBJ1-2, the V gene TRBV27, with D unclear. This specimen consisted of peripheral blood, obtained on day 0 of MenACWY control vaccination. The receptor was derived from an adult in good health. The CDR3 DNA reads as TGTGCCAGCAGTAAAGGATTCAATGGCTACACCTTC. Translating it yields CASSKGFNGYTF.